This section outlines one TCR beta chain sequence together with its context. Its antigen specificity is not known. No per-base quality is available; no much larger clone lies one base away. V and J lose 4 bases and 2 bases, and a span of 9 bases separates them. Taken from the germline V gene, the CDR1 and CDR2 loops are ENHRY and SYGVKD. The CDR3 has 13 amino acids, counting the end cysteine and phenylalanine. Only the CDR3 DNA is retained, 39 bases long and in frame from the first base. The data originate from a study of beta chain features in type 1 diabetes listed by TCRdb under 2018. The study in broad terms: Mean age, gender distribution, total cell number and subset yield were not different between patients and healthy donors. A total of approximately 99,000,000 sorted cells were examined across all samples, and RNA yield correlated strongly with the number of cells per subset. The study compared the TCRB repertoires of sorted circulating CD4+ T cell subsets in recently diagnosed type 1 diabetes patients with those in matched healthy donors. Whereas all 30 or so donors provided naive and central memory subsets, regulatory and stem cell-like memory subsets were isolated from just 8 patients and roughly eight healthy donors.

General conclusions and limits of the study: Because cDNA rather than genomic DNA was sequenced, highly expressing activated cells could have been over-represented, although no difference in activation and CD3 levels was found between groups. Naive, central memory and regulatory TCRB repertoires appeared to be more alike among patients than among healthy donors. Because small numbers of individuals were included in the HLA sub-analyses, any influence of HLA type on TCRB rearrangement was left unresolved. Shorter templates might be favored by PCR, yet because patient and control samples were amplified and corrected together, any such skew would affect both groups equally. At VDJ recombination sites, type 1 diabetes patients had fewer insertions and more deleted nucleotides, which implies abnormalities in thymic rearrangement. A moderate but significant shortening of TCRB CDR3 length was observed in type 1 diabetes patients in all four CD4+ subsets.

The High Capacity cDNA Reverse Transcription Kit was used to reverse transcribe all of the isolated RNA, meaning that expressed TCRB transcripts were what got sequenced. Deep immunoSEQ sequencing was applied to naive, central memory and regulatory T cell samples, giving an average of approximately 3.8 million total reads per sample. After sorted cells were lysed in RLT buffer, RNA was extracted with DNase-treated RNeasy Micro or Mini kits, with the choice depending on cell number. To prevent cross-contamination, each cell subset was processed individually, whereas patient and healthy donor samples were processed jointly. Using the immunoSEQ multiplex PCR, TCRB sequences were amplified from cDNA into 87-bp fragments spanning the CDR3 region. Sequencing of the amplicons was done on the Illumina HiSeq platform. The paper's data handling went like this. PCR bias was computationally corrected using synthetic template baselines, reads within Hamming distance 2 were collapsed, and singletons that could not be merged were discarded. By aligning reads against IMGT, V, D and J genes, CDR3 length, and insertions or deletions at six rearrangement sites were assigned. Clonotype counts were normalized to sorted cell number within each subset before computing true diversity and Gini coefficients with the tcR R package. Repertoire sharing was quantified using the overlap coefficient calculated on TCRB nucleotide sequences. Out-of-frame TCRB sequences from naive cells were analyzed to stand in for the pre-selection repertoire. The table comes from immuneACCESS by way of TCRdb, which keeps in-frame sequences with V and J called. Part of the clones is missing from these tables; in studies checked, under half for an unresolved V gene and the rest for unknown reasons. V and J calls and clone size are as listed in that table; D and trimming were resolved from the DNA. The sample has roughly 250,000 clones on record, about 70% of them singletons. Of the sample, roughly 0.048% is held by the ten largest clones.

A single peripheral blood draw of around 120 mL on average was collected from each donor into heparinised tubes. Using a panel that included CD45RO, CCR7, CD25, CD127, CD95 and CD27, naive, central memory, regulatory and stem cell-like memory CD4+ T cells were sorted on a BD FACSAria II. Every sorted population had a purity above 95%. PBMCs were separated immediately by Lymphoprep density gradient centrifugation and were stained directly, without being cultured. Samples were stained and sorted in pairs, with one healthy donor and one patient per experiment, so that batch effects were minimized. Recombination joined TRBV10-3 with TRBJ2-7; the best D guess is TRBD2, with 5 bases matching. The TCR comes from a man in his thirties or forties in good health. Input material: naive CD4+ T cells from blood. In the paper's terms, the cell subset or site label means: true naive CD4+ T cells. The nucleotide sequence is given as TGTGCCATCAGTGGAGGGATTGCCTACGAGCAGTACTTC. This is translated as CAISGGIAYEQYF.